This T cell receptor beta chain was documented in a study of T-cell memory formation after mild COVID-19. The CDR3 totals 17 residues. V dropped 4 bases and J dropped 0 bases, with 15 bases sitting between them. Germline V lookup: CDR1 MGHRA, CDR2 YSYEKL. TCRdb independently ran MiXCR on the 5' RACE reads; one entry per CDR3 protein. This sample has about 400,000 distinct CDR3 sequences; 15% to 20% occur once, and the top ten carry 20% to 25%. The sample was PBMCs or a T cell subset sorted from them (not recorded which). The chain combines TRBV4-1 with TRBJ1-4, with a possible D match to TRBD1 (5 bases). The sequence was collected from a man in his late teens or twenties who had mild COVID-19 (a few samples of this study predate the infection). Cell type and time point are not known. In DNA form, the CDR3 reads TGCGCCAGCAGCCGGAACCTCCAGGGTGCAACTAATGAAAAACTGTTTTTT. This codes for CASSRNLQGATNEKLFF.